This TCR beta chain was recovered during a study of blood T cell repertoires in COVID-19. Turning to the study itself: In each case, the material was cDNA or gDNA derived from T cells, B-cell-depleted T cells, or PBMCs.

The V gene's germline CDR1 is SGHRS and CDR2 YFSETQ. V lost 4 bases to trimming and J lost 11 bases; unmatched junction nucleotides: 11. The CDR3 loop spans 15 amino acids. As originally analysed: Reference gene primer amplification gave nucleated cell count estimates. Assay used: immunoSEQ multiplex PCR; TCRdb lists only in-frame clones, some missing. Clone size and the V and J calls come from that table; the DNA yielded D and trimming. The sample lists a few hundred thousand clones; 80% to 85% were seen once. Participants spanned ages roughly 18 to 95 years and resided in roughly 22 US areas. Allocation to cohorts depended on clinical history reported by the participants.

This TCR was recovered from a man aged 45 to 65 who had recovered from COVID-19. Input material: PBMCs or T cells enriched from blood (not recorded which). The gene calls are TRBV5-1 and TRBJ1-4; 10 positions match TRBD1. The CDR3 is CASSPGTGEISKLFF. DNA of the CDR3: TGCGCCAGCAGCCCAGGGACAGGGGAAATTTCGAAACTGTTTTTT.